Listed below are T cell receptor beta chains from one sample, sequenced in a study of blood T cell repertoires in COVID-19. The data were produced by immunoSEQ multiplex PCR, yet TCRdb's version contains in-frame clones alone and is incomplete. The data hold 100,000 to 150,000 clones, with about 80% observed a single time. The sequencing sample was made of peripheral blood. The receptors were gathered from a woman in her forties or fifties with acute or convalescent COVID-19. CDR3s include the opening cysteine and the closing phenylalanine or tryptophan. A D gene is named only where the DNA matches it firmly. For some rows the clone size is stated as once, few or many, or as a class when expanded; others skip it.

v_call: TRBV24-1; d_call: TRBD2; clone_size: .; j_call: TRBJ2-2; cdr3_nt: TGTGCCACCAGTGGAATTAACGGGAGGGCCACGAACACCGGGGAGCTGTTTTTT; cdr3_aa: CATSGINGRATNTGELFF
v_call: TRBV6-6; d_call: TRBD1; clone_size: .; j_call: TRBJ1-5; cdr3_nt: TGTGCCAGCAGTTATGGGACAGGGGGCAATCAGCCCCAGCATTTT; cdr3_aa: CASSYGTGGNQPQHF
v_call: TRBV19; d_call: .; clone_size: .; j_call: TRBJ1-2; cdr3_nt: TGTGCCAGTATGAAAAGGGGCGCGGACTATGGCTACACCTTC; cdr3_aa: CASMKRGADYGYTF
v_call: TRBV7-8; d_call: .; clone_size: .; j_call: TRBJ2-7; cdr3_nt: TGTGCCAGCAGCTCGTCCGGGACAAACTACGAGCAGTACTTC; cdr3_aa: CASSSSGTNYEQYF
v_call: TRBV10-2; d_call: TRBD1; clone_size: .; j_call: TRBJ1-2; cdr3_nt: TGCGCCAGCAGTGAGTCGATTGGGACAGGGGGCAGAGATGGCTACACCTTC; cdr3_aa: CASSESIGTGGRDGYTF
v_call: TRBV18; d_call: TRBD1; clone_size: .; j_call: TRBJ2-7; cdr3_nt: TGTGCCAGCTCACTATCCAGGACAGGTAACTACGAGCAGTACTTC; cdr3_aa: CASSLSRTGNYEQYF
v_call: TRBV7-6; d_call: TRBD2; clone_size: .; j_call: TRBJ2-1; cdr3_nt: TGTGCCAGCAGCTTTAGCGGGAGTTTCTACAATGAGCAGTTCTTC; cdr3_aa: CASSFSGSFYNEQFF
v_call: TRBV2; d_call: .; clone_size: .; j_call: TRBJ2-7; cdr3_nt: TGTGCCAGCAGTGAAGGGCCCGGGAGTGAGCAGTACTTC; cdr3_aa: CASSEGPGSEQYF
v_call: TRBV5-1; d_call: TRBD1; clone_size: .; j_call: TRBJ2-1; cdr3_nt: TGCGCCAGCAGCCTACAGGGGTTCGACAATGAGCAGTTCTTC; cdr3_aa: CASSLQGFDNEQFF
v_call: TRBV4-1; d_call: .; clone_size: .; j_call: TRBJ1-5; cdr3_nt: TGCGCCAGCAGCCTGGAGAGGGATCAGCCCCAGCATTTT; cdr3_aa: CASSLERDQPQHF
v_call: TRBV6-2/TRBV6-3; d_call: TRBD1; clone_size: .; j_call: TRBJ1-5; cdr3_nt: TGTGCCAGCAGTCCACCCCCGACAGGGCTAAAGCCCCAGCATTTT; cdr3_aa: CASSPPPTGLKPQHF
v_call: TRBV21-1; d_call: .; clone_size: .; j_call: TRBJ2-7; cdr3_nt: TGTGCCAGCAGGGGGACTGGGGAGTCCGAGCAGTACTTC; cdr3_aa: CASRGTGESEQYF
v_call: TRBV5-1; d_call: .; clone_size: .; j_call: TRBJ2-3; cdr3_nt: TGCGCCAGCAGCTTCTTAACAGATACGCAGTATTTT; cdr3_aa: CASSFLTDTQYF
v_call: TRBV7-3; d_call: .; clone_size: .; j_call: TRBJ1-1; cdr3_nt: TGTGCCAGCAGCTTAAGGGGAGAGAGCACTGAAGCTTTCTTT; cdr3_aa: CASSLRGESTEAFF
v_call: TRBV2; d_call: .; clone_size: .; j_call: TRBJ1-2; cdr3_nt: TGTGCCAGCAGTGAAGGCAGGCGGGCGGCTGGCTACACCTTC; cdr3_aa: CASSEGRRAAGYTF
v_call: TRBV5-1; d_call: .; clone_size: .; j_call: TRBJ1-1; cdr3_nt: TGCGCCAGCAGCTCAGTGGACAGCTATGAAGCTTTCTTT; cdr3_aa: CASSSVDSYEAFF
v_call: TRBV7-8; d_call: .; clone_size: .; j_call: TRBJ2-7; cdr3_nt: TGTGCCAGCAGCTTAGTTCGACTAGACCGCTACGAGCAGTACTTC; cdr3_aa: CASSLVRLDRYEQYF
v_call: TRBV29-1; d_call: .; clone_size: .; j_call: TRBJ2-1; cdr3_nt: TGCAGCGTGGGAGGCAGTGAGCAGTTCTTC; cdr3_aa: CSVGGSEQFF
v_call: TRBV6-6; d_call: .; clone_size: once; j_call: TRBJ1-1; cdr3_nt: TGTGCCAGCAGTTACACGGGTGGAACTGAAGCTTTCTTT; cdr3_aa: CASSYTGGTEAFF
v_call: TRBV18; d_call: .; clone_size: .; j_call: TRBJ1-2; cdr3_nt: TGTGCCAGCTCACCCGGACAGAGGATCGAACGCTACACCTTC; cdr3_aa: CASSPGQRIERYTF
v_call: TRBV6-6; d_call: TRBD2; clone_size: .; j_call: TRBJ2-3; cdr3_nt: TGTGCCAGTGGGAACGGGAGGGGCACAGATACGCAGTATTTT; cdr3_aa: CASGNGRGTDTQYF
v_call: TRBV9; d_call: TRBD1; clone_size: .; j_call: TRBJ1-1; cdr3_nt: TGTGCCAGCAGCGTAGGGCCAGGGGGCGCCTGGGTCAATGCTGAAGCTTTCTTT; cdr3_aa: CASSVGPGGAWVNAEAFF
v_call: TRBV10-1; d_call: TRBD2; clone_size: .; j_call: TRBJ2-1; cdr3_nt: TGCGCCAGCAGCGCGGGACTAGCGGGAGCCAGTGAGCAGTTCTTC; cdr3_aa: CASSAGLAGASEQFF
v_call: TRBV11-2; d_call: TRBD2; clone_size: .; j_call: TRBJ2-4; cdr3_nt: TGTGCCAGCATCGTTGCGGGGGGGGATATTCAGTACTTC; cdr3_aa: CASIVAGGDIQYF
v_call: TRBV28; d_call: TRBD1; clone_size: .; j_call: TRBJ1-4; cdr3_nt: TGTGCCAGCAGTTTATCGGACAGGGTATGGGAAAAACTGTTTTTT; cdr3_aa: CASSLSDRVWEKLFF
v_call: TRBV20-1; d_call: .; clone_size: .; j_call: TRBJ2-5; cdr3_nt: TGCAGTGCTAGGGTGCGGGAGACCCAGTACTTC; cdr3_aa: CSARVRETQYF
v_call: TRBV11-2; d_call: TRBD1; clone_size: .; j_call: TRBJ2-5; cdr3_nt: TGTGCCAGCAGCGTCAGGGGGCGTAGAGAGACCCAGTACTTC; cdr3_aa: CASSVRGRRETQYF
v_call: TRBV6-2/TRBV6-3; d_call: TRBD2; clone_size: .; j_call: TRBJ2-1; cdr3_nt: TGTGCCAGCAGCCCCTATCTAGCGGGGGGGCAAAATGAGCAGTTCTTC; cdr3_aa: CASSPYLAGGQNEQFF
v_call: TRBV4-1; d_call: TRBD2; clone_size: many; j_call: TRBJ2-5; cdr3_nt: TGCGCCAGCAGCCAAAGCGGGGCGTCAGGCCCAGAGACCCAGTACTTC; cdr3_aa: CASSQSGASGPETQYF
v_call: TRBV20-1; d_call: .; clone_size: .; j_call: TRBJ1-3; cdr3_nt: TGCAGTGCGAGTGACAGAAACTCTGGAAACACCATATATTTT; cdr3_aa: CSASDRNSGNTIYF
v_call: TRBV10-3; d_call: .; clone_size: few; j_call: TRBJ2-5; cdr3_nt: TGTGCCATCAGTGAGGGAGGGACCTACCAAGAGACCCAGTACTTC; cdr3_aa: CAISEGGTYQETQYF
v_call: TRBV10-2; d_call: .; clone_size: .; j_call: TRBJ1-3; cdr3_nt: TGCGCCAGCAGCACCGGGGGAAACACCATATATTTT; cdr3_aa: CASSTGGNTIYF
v_call: TRBV6-5; d_call: TRBD2; clone_size: .; j_call: TRBJ2-1; cdr3_nt: TGTGCCAGCAGTCCGGGACTACCCTCCTACAATGAGCAGTTCTTC; cdr3_aa: CASSPGLPSYNEQFF
v_call: TRBV28; d_call: TRBD1; clone_size: .; j_call: TRBJ1-6; cdr3_nt: TGTGCCAGCAGTTTAGGTTCAGGGGGCTTCGGAAATTCACCCCTCCACTTT; cdr3_aa: CASSLGSGGFGNSPLHF
v_call: TRBV11-3; d_call: TRBD1; clone_size: .; j_call: TRBJ2-7; cdr3_nt: TGTGCCAGCAGCCACGGGACAGGGGGCCGAGAGCAGTACTTC; cdr3_aa: CASSHGTGGREQYF
v_call: TRBV21-1; d_call: .; clone_size: .; j_call: TRBJ2-7; cdr3_nt: TGTGCCAGCAGCAAAGCGCTTTGTTCTAGCGACTCCTACGAGCAGTACTTC; cdr3_aa: CASSKALCSSDSYEQYF
v_call: TRBV30; d_call: TRBD1; clone_size: .; j_call: TRBJ1-2; cdr3_nt: TGTGCCTGGAGTACCCCAGGGGGTTTCTATGGCTACACCTTC; cdr3_aa: CAWSTPGGFYGYTF
v_call: TRBV15; d_call: TRBD1; clone_size: .; j_call: TRBJ1-1; cdr3_nt: TGTGCCACCAGCAGAGATGGGGACAGCCACACTGAAGCTTTCTTT; cdr3_aa: CATSRDGDSHTEAFF
v_call: TRBV7-9; d_call: TRBD1; clone_size: .; j_call: TRBJ2-5; cdr3_nt: TGTGCCAGCAGCTTGACAGGGGCGGGAGAGACCCAGTACTTC; cdr3_aa: CASSLTGAGETQYF
v_call: TRBV7-9; d_call: .; clone_size: .; j_call: TRBJ1-3; cdr3_nt: TGTGCCAGCAGAGCCGGGACATCTTTCTCTGGAAACACCATATATTTT; cdr3_aa: CASRAGTSFSGNTIYF
v_call: TRBV11-2; d_call: .; clone_size: .; j_call: TRBJ1-3; cdr3_nt: TGTGCCAGCAGCTTAGCAGGGACTACGCGCTCTGGAAACACCATATATTTT; cdr3_aa: CASSLAGTTRSGNTIYF
v_call: TRBV9; d_call: TRBD1; clone_size: .; j_call: TRBJ1-5; cdr3_nt: TGTGCCAGCAGCCCATCGGGACAGAAGGAGGTTGGCAATCAGCCCCAGCATTTT; cdr3_aa: CASSPSGQKEVGNQPQHF
v_call: TRBV2; d_call: TRBD2; clone_size: .; j_call: TRBJ2-1; cdr3_nt: TGTGCCAGCAGTGAAACTTGGACTAGCGGGGGACTTATACGCAATGAGCAGTTCTTC; cdr3_aa: CASSETWTSGGLIRNEQFF
v_call: TRBV19; d_call: TRBD1; clone_size: .; j_call: TRBJ2-5; cdr3_nt: TGTGCCAGTAAGGCATCAGGGGGATACCAAGAGACCCAGTACTTC; cdr3_aa: CASKASGGYQETQYF
v_call: TRBV19; d_call: .; clone_size: once; j_call: TRBJ2-7; cdr3_nt: TGTGCCAGTAGCCTAGGGGACACGCAGTACTACGAGCAGTACTTC; cdr3_aa: CASSLGDTQYYEQYF
v_call: TRBV18; d_call: TRBD1; clone_size: .; j_call: TRBJ1-1; cdr3_nt: TGTGCCAGCTCACCATTTGCAGGGGGGAACACTGAAGCTTTCTTT; cdr3_aa: CASSPFAGGNTEAFF
v_call: TRBV6-5; d_call: .; clone_size: few; j_call: TRBJ1-5; cdr3_nt: TGTGCCAGCAGTTACCAGGGTCCAGATCAGCCCCAGCATTTT; cdr3_aa: CASSYQGPDQPQHF
v_call: TRBV19; d_call: .; clone_size: .; j_call: TRBJ1-5; cdr3_nt: TGTGCCAGTAGGACAACAGGGTGGATTCAGCCCCAGCATTTT; cdr3_aa: CASRTTGWIQPQHF
v_call: TRBV7-3; d_call: .; clone_size: .; j_call: TRBJ2-5; cdr3_nt: TGTGCCAGCAGCTTGGGGGCGGATGGGACCCAGTACTTC; cdr3_aa: CASSLGADGTQYF
v_call: TRBV14; d_call: .; clone_size: .; j_call: TRBJ2-3; cdr3_nt: TGTGCCAGCAACCTTCTCGGGGCAGATACGCAGTATTTT; cdr3_aa: CASNLLGADTQYF
v_call: TRBV2; d_call: TRBD1; clone_size: .; j_call: TRBJ1-5; cdr3_nt: TGTGCCAGCGATTCGACAGGGACAAGGGCCCAGCATTTT; cdr3_aa: CASDSTGTRAQHF
v_call: TRBV7-2; d_call: TRBD2; clone_size: .; j_call: TRBJ2-7; cdr3_nt: TGTGCCAGCAGCCACGTATCAAGCGGGGGGGCTGGAGAGCAGTACTTC; cdr3_aa: CASSHVSSGGAGEQYF
v_call: TRBV18; d_call: .; clone_size: few; j_call: TRBJ1-1; cdr3_nt: TGTGCCAGCTCTCTCTCCTCCCTGAGGACTGAAGCTTTCTTT; cdr3_aa: CASSLSSLRTEAFF
v_call: TRBV3-1/TRBV3-2; d_call: .; clone_size: few; j_call: TRBJ2-7; cdr3_nt: TGTGCCAGCAGCCAATCGGGAGAGCAGTACTTC; cdr3_aa: CASSQSGEQYF
v_call: TRBV27; d_call: .; clone_size: few; j_call: TRBJ2-2; cdr3_nt: TGTGCCAGCAGTTTACGGAGGGGGCAAGGCGGGGAGCTGTTTTTT; cdr3_aa: CASSLRRGQGGELFF
v_call: TRBV5-1; d_call: TRBD2; clone_size: once; j_call: TRBJ2-5; cdr3_nt: TGCGCCAGCAGCAGCGGGACTAACGTCGTGGAGACCCAGTACTTC; cdr3_aa: CASSSGTNVVETQYF
v_call: TRBV13; d_call: TRBD2; clone_size: .; j_call: TRBJ2-3; cdr3_nt: TGTGCCAGCAGCTGGGGACTAGCGGGGGCTGCAGATACGCAGTATTTT; cdr3_aa: CASSWGLAGAADTQYF